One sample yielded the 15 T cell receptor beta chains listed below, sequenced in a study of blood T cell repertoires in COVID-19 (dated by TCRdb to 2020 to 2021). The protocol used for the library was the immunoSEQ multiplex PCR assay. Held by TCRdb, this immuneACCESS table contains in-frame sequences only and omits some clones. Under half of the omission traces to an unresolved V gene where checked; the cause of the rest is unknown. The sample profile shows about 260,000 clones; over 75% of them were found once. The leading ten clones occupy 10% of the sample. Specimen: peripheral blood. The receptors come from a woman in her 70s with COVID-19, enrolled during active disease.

The DNA of the CDR3 is TGTGCCAGCAGTGAGACAGGGATCGACACTGAAGCTTTCTTT. This sequence encodes CASSETGIDTEAFF. This chain links TRBV27 with TRBJ1-1; TRBD1 agrees at 7 bases. The CDR3 contains 14 residues. From germline, CDR1 is MNHEY and CDR2 SMNVEV (reference sequence). V trimming: 5 bases; J trimming: 3 bases; junction bases outside the gene matches: 6.

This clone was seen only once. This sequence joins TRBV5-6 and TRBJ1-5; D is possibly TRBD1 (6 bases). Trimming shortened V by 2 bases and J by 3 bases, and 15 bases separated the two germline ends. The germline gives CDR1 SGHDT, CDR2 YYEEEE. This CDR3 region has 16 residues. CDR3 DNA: TGTGCCAGCAGCTTACAGGGCCTAAGAGCCAATCAGCCCCAGCATTTT. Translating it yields CASSLQGLRANQPQHF. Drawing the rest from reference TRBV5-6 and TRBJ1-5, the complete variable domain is DAGVTQSPTHLIKTRGQQVTLRCSPKSGHDTVSWYQQALGQGPQFIFQYYEEEERQRGNFPDRFSGHQFPNYSSELNVNALLLGDSALYLCASSLQGLRANQPQHFGDGTRLSIL.

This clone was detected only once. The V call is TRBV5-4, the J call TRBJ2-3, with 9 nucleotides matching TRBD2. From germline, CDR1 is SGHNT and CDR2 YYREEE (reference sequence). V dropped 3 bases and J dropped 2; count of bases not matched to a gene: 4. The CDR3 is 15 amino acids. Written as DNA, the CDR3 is TGTGCCAGCAGCTCCCCTAGCGGGACCACAGATACGCAGTATTTT. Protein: CASSSPSGTTDTQYF.

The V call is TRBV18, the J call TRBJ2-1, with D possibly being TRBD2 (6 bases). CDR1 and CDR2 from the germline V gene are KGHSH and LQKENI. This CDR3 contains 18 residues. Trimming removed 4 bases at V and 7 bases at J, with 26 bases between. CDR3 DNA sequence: TGTGCCAGCTCACTAATGTTGTACGGCGGGACCCTTGGGAATGAGCAGTTCTTC. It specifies CASSLMLYGGTLGNEQFF. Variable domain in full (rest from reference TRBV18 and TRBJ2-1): NAGVMQNPRHLVRRRGQEARLRCSPMKGHSHVYWYRQLPEEGLKFMVYLQKENIIDESGMPKERFSAEFPKEGPSILRIQQVVRGDSAAYFCASSLMLYGGTLGNEQFFGPGTRLTVL.

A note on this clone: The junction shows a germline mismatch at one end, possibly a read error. The CDR3 nucleotides read TGTGCCAGCTCACCGTCGACTAGCGGGAGTTACGTGCAGTACTTC. Its protein is CASSPSTSGSYVQYF. The chain employs TRBV18 and TRBJ2-7; TRBD2 matches at 12 bases. Per germline, CDR1 KGHSH and CDR2 LQKENI. This CDR3 contains 15 residues.

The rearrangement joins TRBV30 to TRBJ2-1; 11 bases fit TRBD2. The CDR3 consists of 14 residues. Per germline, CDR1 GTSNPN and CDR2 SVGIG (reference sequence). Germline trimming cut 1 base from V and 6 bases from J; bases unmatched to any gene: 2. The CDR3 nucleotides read TGTGCCTGGAGTGGACTAGCGGGATTCAATGAGCAGTTCTTC. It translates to CAWSGLAGFNEQFF.

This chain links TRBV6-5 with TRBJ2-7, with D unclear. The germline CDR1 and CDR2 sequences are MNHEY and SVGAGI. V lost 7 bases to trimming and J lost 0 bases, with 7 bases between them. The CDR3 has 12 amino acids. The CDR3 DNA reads TGTGCCAGCATTTTGAGCTCCTACGAGCAGTACTTC. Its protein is CASILSSYEQYF.

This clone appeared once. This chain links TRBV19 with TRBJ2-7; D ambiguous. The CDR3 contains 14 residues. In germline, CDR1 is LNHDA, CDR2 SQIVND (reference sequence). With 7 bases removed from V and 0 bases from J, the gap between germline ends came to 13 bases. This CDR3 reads CASTPRWSSYEQYF. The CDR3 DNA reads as TGTGCCAGTACCCCTCGGTGGAGCTCCTACGAGCAGTACTTC.

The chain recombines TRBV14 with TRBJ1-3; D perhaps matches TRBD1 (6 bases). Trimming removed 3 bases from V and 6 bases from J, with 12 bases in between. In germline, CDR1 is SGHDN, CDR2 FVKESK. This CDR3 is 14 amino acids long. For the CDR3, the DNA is TGTGCCAGCAGCCAGATACAGGGCAAAAACACCATATATTTT. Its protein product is CASSQIQGKNTIYF.

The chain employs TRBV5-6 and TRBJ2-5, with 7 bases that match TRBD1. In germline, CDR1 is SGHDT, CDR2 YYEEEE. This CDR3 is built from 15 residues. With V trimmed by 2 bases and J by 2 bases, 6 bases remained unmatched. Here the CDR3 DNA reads TGTGCCAGCAGCTTTTTTAGGGGGCGGCAAGAGACCCAGTACTTC. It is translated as CASSFFRGRQETQYF.

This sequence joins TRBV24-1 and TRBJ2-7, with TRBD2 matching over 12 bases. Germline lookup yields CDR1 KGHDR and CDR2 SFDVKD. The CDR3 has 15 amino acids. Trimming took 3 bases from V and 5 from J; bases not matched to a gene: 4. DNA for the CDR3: TGTGCCACCAGTGATGGGACTAGCGGGTTCAACGAGCAGTACTTC. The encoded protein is CATSDGTSGFNEQYF.

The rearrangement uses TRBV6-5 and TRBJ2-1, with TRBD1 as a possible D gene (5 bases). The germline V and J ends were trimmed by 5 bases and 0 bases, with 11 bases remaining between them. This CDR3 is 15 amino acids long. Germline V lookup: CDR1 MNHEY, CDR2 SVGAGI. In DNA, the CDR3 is TGTGCCAGCAGTCTACTCGACAGCTCCTACAATGAGCAGTTCTTC. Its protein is CASSLLDSSYNEQFF.

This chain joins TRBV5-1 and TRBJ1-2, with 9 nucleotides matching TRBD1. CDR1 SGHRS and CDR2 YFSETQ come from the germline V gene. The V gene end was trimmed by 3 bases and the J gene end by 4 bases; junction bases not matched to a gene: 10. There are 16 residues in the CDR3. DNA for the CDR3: TGCGCCAGCAGCTCGCTCGACAGGGGGACGTCCTATGGCTACACCTTC. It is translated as CASSSLDRGTSYGYTF.

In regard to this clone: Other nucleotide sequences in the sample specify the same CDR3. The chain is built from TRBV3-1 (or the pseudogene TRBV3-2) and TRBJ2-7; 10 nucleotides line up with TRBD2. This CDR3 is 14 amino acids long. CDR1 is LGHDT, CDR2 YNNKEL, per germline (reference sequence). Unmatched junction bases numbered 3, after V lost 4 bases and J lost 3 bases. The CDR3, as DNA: TGTGCCAGCAGCCCCCGGACTAGCGGCTACGAGCAGTACTTC. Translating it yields CASSPRTSGYEQYF.

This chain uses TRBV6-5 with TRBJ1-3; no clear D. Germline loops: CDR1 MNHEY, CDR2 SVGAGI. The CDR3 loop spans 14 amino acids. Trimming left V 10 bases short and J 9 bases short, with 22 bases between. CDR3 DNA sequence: TGTGCCACCACCCCGGCCCCGGGTAGAAGCACCATATATTTT. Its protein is CATTPAPGRSTIYF.